These 8 T cell receptor beta chains came from one sample sequenced in a study of cytomegalovirus exposure and HLA in healthy donors. The PCR employed 60 Vbeta primers together with 13 Jbeta primers. Data came from immunoSEQ multiplex PCR; TCRdb stores just in-frame clones and leaves some out. There are more than 110,000 clones in the sample; about 80% occur only once, and about 3.9% lies in the top ten. The sample was PBMCs. These receptors were obtained from a man aged 18 to 29 in good health and CMV-seronegative.

This clone was counted once. V gene TRBV2 combines with J gene TRBJ2-2, with 8 bases lining up with TRBD1. The germline CDR1 and CDR2 sequences are SNHLY and FYNNEI. This CDR3 region has 17 residues. After removal of 1 base from V and 0 bases from J, the junction contained 4 bases not matched to a gene. CDR3 amino acids: CASSEGDRISNTGELFF. CDR3 nucleotides: TGTGCCAGCAGTGAAGGGGACAGGATATCGAACACCGGGGAGCTGTTTTTT.

This chain connects TRBV6-4 to TRBJ2-3; D may be TRBD2 (7 bases). The CDR3 is 15 residues long. Germline V lookup: CDR1 MRHNA, CDR2 SNTAGT. With 2 bases removed from V and 2 bases from J, the gap between germline ends came to 11 bases. In DNA, the CDR3 is TGTGCCAGCAGTGACAGGGGGGGCCCCACAGATACGCAGTATTTT. Protein product: CASSDRGGPTDTQYF.

This chain joins TRBV5-1 and TRBJ1-1, with a weak D call TRBD1 (5 bases). The CDR3 consists of 14 residues. V was shortened by 1 base and J by 3 bases, with 10 bases between the two germline ends. Germline V gene sequence: CDR1 SGHRS, CDR2 YFSETQ. CDR3 sequence: CASSLKGLDTEAFF. CDR3 nucleotides: TGCGCCAGCAGCTTGAAGGGGTTGGACACTGAAGCTTTCTTT.

The chain links TRBV27 to TRBJ1-2; TRBD1 agrees at 9 bases. After removal of 5 bases from V and 4 bases from J, the junction contained 8 bases not matched to a gene. Germline values: CDR1 MNHEY, CDR2 SMNVEV (reference sequence). The CDR3 length is 15 residues. CDR3 nucleotide sequence: TGTGCCAGCAGTGACCCCGGGACAGGGTTCTATGGCTACACCTTC. This encodes CASSDPGTGFYGYTF.

This clone has just one count. The chain couples TRBV6-5 to TRBJ2-2, with a tentative D call TRBD2 (5 bases). CDR1 and CDR2 (germline): MNHEY, SVGAGI. The CDR3 contains 16 residues. V gave up 4 bases and J gave up 5 bases, with 17 bases separating them. The CDR3 DNA reads as TGTGCCAGCAGTTCCCCGGACGGGGTTAGGACCGGGGAGCTGTTTTTT. This codes for CASSSPDGVRTGELFF.

This clone was picked up one time. The gene calls are TRBV5-4 and TRBJ2-3; the match to TRBD2 covers 11 bases. The CDR3 is 18 residues long. Germline trimming cut 3 bases from V and 2 bases from J; bases unmatched to any gene: 11. Germline values: CDR1 SGHNT, CDR2 YYREEE (reference sequence). The CDR3 sequence is CASSSGGFSGGATDTQYF. CDR3 sequence (DNA): TGTGCCAGCAGCTCTGGGGGCTTTAGCGGGGGGGCCACAGATACGCAGTATTTT.

The V and J genes are TRBV7-9 and TRBJ2-3; D gene uncertain. The CDR3 has 13 residues. The germline CDR1 and CDR2 sequences are SEHNR and FQNEAQ (reference sequence). Trimming cost V 7 bases and J 10 bases, with 18 bases left between them. The CDR3 protein is CASTKVESQAQYF. DNA for the CDR3: TGTGCCAGCACCAAAGTTGAGTCCCAGGCGCAGTATTTT.

This sequence joins TRBV27 and TRBJ2-2; 12 bases match TRBD2. The CDR3 totals 19 residues. V lost 2 bases and J lost 5; bases outside the gene matches: 12. Germline values: CDR1 MNHEY, CDR2 SMNVEV (reference sequence). The DNA of the CDR3 is TGTGCCAGCAGTTTAGCATGGACTAGCGGGGTTCCAGTTACCGGGGAGCTGTTTTTT. It specifies CASSLAWTSGVPVTGELFF.